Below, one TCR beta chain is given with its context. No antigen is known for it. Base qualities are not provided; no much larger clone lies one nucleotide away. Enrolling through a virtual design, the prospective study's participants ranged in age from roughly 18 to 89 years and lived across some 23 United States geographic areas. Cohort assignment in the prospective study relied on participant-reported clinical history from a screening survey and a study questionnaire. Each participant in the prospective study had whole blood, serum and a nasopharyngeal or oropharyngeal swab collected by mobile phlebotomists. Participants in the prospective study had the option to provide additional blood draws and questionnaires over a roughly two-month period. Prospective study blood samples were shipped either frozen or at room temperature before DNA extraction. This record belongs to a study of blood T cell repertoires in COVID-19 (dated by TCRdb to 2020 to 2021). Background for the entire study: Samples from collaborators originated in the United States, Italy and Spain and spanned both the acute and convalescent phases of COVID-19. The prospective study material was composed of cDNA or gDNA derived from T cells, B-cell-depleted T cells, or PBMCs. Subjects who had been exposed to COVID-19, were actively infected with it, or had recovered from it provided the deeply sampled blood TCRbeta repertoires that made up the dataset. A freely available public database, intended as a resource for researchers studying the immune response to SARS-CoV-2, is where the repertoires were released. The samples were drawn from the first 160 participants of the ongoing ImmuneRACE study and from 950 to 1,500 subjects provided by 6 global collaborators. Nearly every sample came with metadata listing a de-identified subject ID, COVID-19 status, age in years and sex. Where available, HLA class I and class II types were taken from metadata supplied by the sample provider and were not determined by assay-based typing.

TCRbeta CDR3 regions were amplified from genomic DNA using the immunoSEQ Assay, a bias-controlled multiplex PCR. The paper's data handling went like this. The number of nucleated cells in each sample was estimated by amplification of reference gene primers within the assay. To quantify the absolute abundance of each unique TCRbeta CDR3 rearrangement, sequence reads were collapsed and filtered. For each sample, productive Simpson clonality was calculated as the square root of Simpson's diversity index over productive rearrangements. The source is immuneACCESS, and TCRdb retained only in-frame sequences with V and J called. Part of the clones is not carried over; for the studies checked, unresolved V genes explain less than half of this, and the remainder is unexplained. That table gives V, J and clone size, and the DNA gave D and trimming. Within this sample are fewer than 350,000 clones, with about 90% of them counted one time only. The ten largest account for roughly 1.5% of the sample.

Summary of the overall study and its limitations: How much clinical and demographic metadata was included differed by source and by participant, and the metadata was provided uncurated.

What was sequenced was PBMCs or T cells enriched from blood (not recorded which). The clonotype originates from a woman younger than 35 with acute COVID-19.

The DNA is as follows: TGTGCCAGCAGCGACGGAGGAGGCTCTGGAAACACCATATATTTT. The translation is CASSDGGGSGNTIYF. The sequence links TRBV7-2 to TRBJ1-3, with the D segment identity uncertain. CDR1 and CDR2 are read off the germline V gene as SGHTA and FQGNSA. The CDR3 has 15 amino acids, counting the end cysteine and phenylalanine. Just CDR3 DNA is preserved here, 45 bases in frame from base 1. Deletion took 5 bases off V and 0 bases off J, with a span of 11 bases between the germline ends.